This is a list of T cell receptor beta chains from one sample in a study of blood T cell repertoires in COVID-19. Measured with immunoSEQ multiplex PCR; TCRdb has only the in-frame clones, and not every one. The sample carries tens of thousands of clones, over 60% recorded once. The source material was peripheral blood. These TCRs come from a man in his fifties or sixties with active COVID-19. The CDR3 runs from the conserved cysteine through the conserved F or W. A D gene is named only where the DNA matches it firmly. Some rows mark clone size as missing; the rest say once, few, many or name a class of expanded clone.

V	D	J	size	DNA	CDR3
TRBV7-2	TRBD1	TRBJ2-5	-	TGTGCCAGCAGCTTAGAGGGGGCGGGGACCCAGTACTTC	CASSLEGAGTQYF
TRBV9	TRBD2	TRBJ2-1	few	TGTGCCAGCAGCGATAGCGGGGCTACCTACAATGAGCAGTTCTTC	CASSDSGATYNEQFF
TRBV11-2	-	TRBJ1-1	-	TGTGCCAGCAGCATATTATTATCCGCCGGGAAACCAGTAAACACTGAAGCTTTCTTT	CASSILLSAGKPVNTEAFF
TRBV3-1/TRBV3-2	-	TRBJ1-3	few	TGTGCCAGCAGCCAAGAAACGGTTCCTGGAAACACCATATATTTT	CASSQETVPGNTIYF
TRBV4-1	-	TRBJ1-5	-	TGCGCCAGCAGCCAAGATCGGGGAGGGCCCAGGACCCAGCATTTT	CASSQDRGGPRTQHF
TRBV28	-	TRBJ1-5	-	TGTGCCAGCCGGGATAGTAGAGTGTCTAATAGCAATCAGCCCCAGCATTTT	CASRDSRVSNSNQPQHF
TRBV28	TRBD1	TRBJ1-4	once	TGTGCCAGCAGCTCCCCACCGGGACAGGGGGGTGAAAAACTGTTTTTT	CASSSPPGQGGEKLFF
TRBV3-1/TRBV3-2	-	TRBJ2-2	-	TGTGCCAGCAGGCCAGGGACCGGGGAGCTGTTTTTT	CASRPGTGELFF
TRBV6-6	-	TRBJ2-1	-	TGTGCCAGCAGTTTTGACAGTAATGAGCAGTTCTTC	CASSFDSNEQFF
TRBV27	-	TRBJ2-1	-	TGTGCCAGCAGTCCTAGAGTTTACAATGAGCAGTTCTTC	CASSPRVYNEQFF
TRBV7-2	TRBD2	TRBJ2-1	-	TGTGCCACCGCCATTACTAGCGGGAGTGGGAATGAGCAGTTCTTC	CATAITSGSGNEQFF
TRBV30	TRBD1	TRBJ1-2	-	TGTGCCTACAGGGGGACACTCTATGGCTACACCTTC	CAYRGTLYGYTF
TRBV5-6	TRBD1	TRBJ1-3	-	TGTGCCAGCAGCTTAGGGGGGACAGGCCTCAGCTCTGGAAACACCATATATTTT	CASSLGGTGLSSGNTIYF
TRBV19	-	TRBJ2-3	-	TGTGCCAGTACCCAGGATAGCACAGATACGCAGTATTTT	CASTQDSTDTQYF
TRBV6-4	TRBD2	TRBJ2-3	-	TGTGCCAGCAGTGACAGTGGGAGGGCAACAGATACGCAGTATTTT	CASSDSGRATDTQYF
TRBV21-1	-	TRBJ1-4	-	TGTGCCCGGGTCCATAATGAAAAACTGTTTTTT	CARVHNEKLFF
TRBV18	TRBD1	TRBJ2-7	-	TGTGCCAGCTCACCAGGGACAGGGAACTACGAGCAGTACTTC	CASSPGTGNYEQYF
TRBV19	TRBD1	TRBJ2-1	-	TGTGCCAGTAGGTTGGGGGACAGGGTATCATCTGAGCAGTTCTTC	CASRLGDRVSSEQFF
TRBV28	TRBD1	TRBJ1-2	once	TGTGCTAGCAGTTACAGGGGGCGTAACTATGGCTACACCTTC	CASSYRGRNYGYTF
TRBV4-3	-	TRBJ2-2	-	TGCGCCAGCAGCCAAGATCCCCCGGTCTACGCGAACACCGGGGAGCTGTTTTTT	CASSQDPPVYANTGELFF
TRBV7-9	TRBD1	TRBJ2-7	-	TGTGCCAGCAGCCAAGGGACAGGGAGGTACGAGCAGTACTTC	CASSQGTGRYEQYF
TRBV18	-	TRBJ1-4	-	TGTGCCAGCTCGATAGGACAGAATGAAAAACTGTTTTTT	CASSIGQNEKLFF
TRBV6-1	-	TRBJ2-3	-	TGTGCCAGCAGTGAATACCAGCTAGAAACAGATACGCAGTATTTT	CASSEYQLETDTQYF